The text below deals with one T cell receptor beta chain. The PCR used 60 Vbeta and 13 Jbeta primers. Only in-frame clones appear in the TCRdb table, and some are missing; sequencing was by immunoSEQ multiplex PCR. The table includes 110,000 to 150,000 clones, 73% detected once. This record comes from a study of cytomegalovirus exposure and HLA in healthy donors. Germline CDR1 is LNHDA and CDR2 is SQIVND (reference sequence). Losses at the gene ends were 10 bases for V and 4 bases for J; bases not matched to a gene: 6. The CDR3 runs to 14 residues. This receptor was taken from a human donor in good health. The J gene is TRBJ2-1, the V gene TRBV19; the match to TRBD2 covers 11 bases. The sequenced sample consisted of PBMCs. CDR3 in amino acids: CATWTSGPYNEQFF. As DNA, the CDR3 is TGTGCCACCTGGACTAGCGGGCCATACAATGAGCAGTTCTTC.